This TCR beta chain was captured by sequencing in a study of T-cell reconstitution after alpha-beta-depleted transplantation in children. The study's findings and limits: Fresh T-cell production supplied most of the T-cell counts and diversity seen one year after transplant. Some patients' high day-60 TCRbeta diversity was traced to surviving recipient T cells and thymic progenitors. Reports say that about two months after transplant, the alpha-beta T cells came out of several hundred graft clones that had expanded.

During its preparation, the TCRbeta library received unique molecular identifiers. MiXCR, run by TCRdb on the PCR reads, gives a single entry per CDR3 protein. The table records more than 500,000 distinct CDR3 sequences, roughly 11% of them present only once. Germline CDR1 and CDR2: MNHNS and SASEGT. The CDR3 is made up of 17 amino acids. V dropped 4 bases and J dropped 0; count of bases not matched to a gene: 6. Regarding this clonotype: Its target is unknown.

The chain has TRBV6-1 and TRBJ2-6; TRBD2 matches at 7 bases. The sample was PBMCs, mostly from graft donor cells, taken 180 days after TCRalphabeta/CD19-depleted stem cell transplant. The receptor comes from a female patient aged 2-15 years who had a stem cell transplant for aplastic anemia, so the T cells may come from the graft donor. The CDR3 is CASSAWGGGSGANVLTF. DNA for the CDR3: TGTGCCAGCAGTGCCTGGGGGGGAGGCTCTGGGGCCAACGTCCTGACTTTC.